The 22 T cell receptor beta chains given below trace back to one sample, sequenced in a study of T-cell reconstitution after alpha-beta-depleted transplantation in children. Researchers prepared the TCRbeta library using unique molecular identifiers, the study reports. From the PCR reads, TCRdb called clonotypes with MiXCR, one entry per CDR3 protein. The data show 190,000 or so distinct CDR3 sequences, with just under 6.5% seen just once and 4.5% held by the top ten. The sample was PBMCs, taken before TCRalphabeta/CD19-depleted stem cell transplant. Source of these receptors: a girl under two years old with combined immunodeficiency, due to receive a stem cell transplant.

This clonotype was seen at least ten times. The J gene is TRBJ2-1, the V gene TRBV12-3 or TRBV12-4; D unclear. V was clipped by 10 bases and J by 6 bases, with 7 bases between them. CDR3 length: 10 amino acids. CDR3: CATRPNEQFF. DNA for the CDR3: TGTGCCACCCGCCCCAATGAGCAGTTCTTC.

At least ten counts were recorded for this clonotype. The J gene is TRBJ1-2, the V gene TRBV27; 8 bases align to TRBD1. Looked up from germline, CDR1 is MNHEY and CDR2 is SMNVEV (reference sequence). This CDR3 is built from 17 residues. Trimming at V came to 4 bases and at J to 6 bases, leaving 16 bases not matched to a gene. The CDR3 loop reads CASSSLRDRIQKNGYTF. The CDR3 DNA is TGTGCCAGCAGTTCACTCCGGGACAGGATTCAAAAGAATGGCTACACCTTC.

This clonotype was observed at least ten times. The chain couples TRBV7-9 to TRBJ2-1, with TRBD2 as a possible D gene (6 bases). The CDR3 covers 17 residues. The germline gives CDR1 SEHNR, CDR2 FQNEAQ (reference sequence). The ends were cut back, 5 bases at V and 8 bases at J, with 25 bases in the middle. This CDR3 reads CASSPQILATSSYEQFF. CDR3 nucleotides: TGTGCCAGCAGCCCCCAAATTCTAGCGACTTCCTCATATGAGCAGTTCTTC.

The chain has TRBV29-1 and TRBJ2-7; no firm D call. The CDR3 contains 13 residues. Trimming removed 4 bases at V and 0 bases at J, with 10 bases between. Germline CDR1 SQVTM, CDR2 ANQGSEA. The CDR3 loop reads CSVVNPFSYEQYF. CDR3 nucleotide sequence: TGCAGCGTTGTTAACCCATTCTCCTACGAGCAGTACTTC.

This clonotype occurred many times. The V call is TRBV6-2 or TRBV6-3, the J call TRBJ2-1; TRBD2 matches at 13 bases. With 6 bases clipped from V and 6 bases from J, the junction kept 8 bases outside the gene matches. The CDR3 is 16 residues long. The germline CDR1 and CDR2 sequences are MNHEY and SVGEGT. This CDR3 reads CASRELAGGPSNEQFF. The CDR3 DNA follows: TGTGCCAGCAGAGAACTAGCGGGAGGGCCCTCCAATGAGCAGTTCTTC.

At least ten counts were recorded for this clonotype. The chain has TRBV12-5 and TRBJ2-4; weak D call: TRBD2 (5 bases). The CDR3 is 14 amino acids. CDR1 is LGHNT, CDR2 FRNRAP, per germline. The CDR3 loop reads CVCRGAIAKNIQYF. The CDR3, as DNA: TGTGTCTGTCGGGGTGCCATAGCCAAAAACATTCAGTACTTC.

This clonotype was found many times. The chain uses TRBV7-9 and TRBJ2-1; 8 positions match TRBD2. The trim removed 5 bases at V and 0 bases at J, leaving 9 bases unmatched. The CDR3 has 17 amino acids. From germline, CDR1 is SEHNR and CDR2 FQNEAQ (reference sequence). CDR3: CASSIPGLESSYNEQFF. The CDR3 DNA reads as TGTGCCAGCAGCATACCGGGACTAGAGAGCTCCTACAATGAGCAGTTCTTC.

This clonotype was found many times. The rearrangement uses TRBV4-1 and TRBJ1-2; tentative D call: TRBD1 (5 bases). The V end was cut by 3 bases, the J end by 13 bases, with 15 bases between. The CDR3 totals 12 residues. Germline CDR1 MGHRA, CDR2 YSYEKL. CDR3 in DNA: TGCGCCAGCAGCCATGAAGACAGTATCTCCACCTTC. This codes for CASSHEDSISTF.

The rearrangement links TRBV20-1 to TRBJ2-4, with 14 nucleotides matching TRBD2. The CDR3 runs to 19 residues. The V and J ends lost 6 bases and 0 bases, in that order; junction bases with no gene match: 13. Germline V gene data show CDR1 as DFQATT and CDR2 as SNEGSKA (reference sequence). CDR3 residues: CSAQPPGLAGELAKNIQYF. CDR3 in DNA: TGCAGTGCCCAGCCTCCGGGACTAGCGGGGGAGTTAGCCAAAAACATTCAGTACTTC.

This clonotype was recorded once. A single base separates this from a much larger clone, so it may be a read error. The J gene is TRBJ2-1, the V gene TRBV7-9, with no clear D. This CDR3 comprises 13 residues. CDR1 and CDR2 from the germline V gene are SEHNR and FQNEAQ (reference sequence). As DNA, the CDR3 is TGTGCCAGCAGCTTAGGGCCTCACAATGACCAGTTCTTC. It yields the protein CASSLGPHNDQFF.

At least ten counts were recorded for this clonotype. The chain carries TRBV20-1 and TRBJ2-1; TRBD2 matches at 7 bases. Losses at the gene ends were 7 bases for V and 4 bases for J; bases not matched to a gene: 7. The CDR3 length is 13 residues. CDR1 and CDR2 (germline): DFQATT, SNEGSKA (reference sequence). Here the CDR3 DNA reads TGCAGTGGGCGTGGGGGGGTTTACAATGAGCAGTTCTTC. Its translation: CSGRGGVYNEQFF.

The V and J genes are TRBV5-1 and TRBJ2-5; 8 nucleotides agree with TRBD1. Looked up from germline, CDR1 is SGHRS and CDR2 is YFSETQ. J gave up 2 bases and V 1 base, and 7 bases lay outside the gene matches. The CDR3 extends over 16 amino acids. The CDR3 bases are TGCGCCAGCAGCTTGCAGGGGGCAGGGGTACAAGAGACCCAGTACTTC. It codes for CASSLQGAGVQETQYF.

This clonotype came up many times. J is TRBJ1-1 and V is TRBV6-2 or TRBV6-3, with a tentative D call TRBD1 (5 bases). Per the germline V gene, CDR1 is MNHEY and CDR2 is SVGEGT. The V gene lost 2 bases and the J gene lost 5 bases, with 9 bases spanning the gap. There are 13 residues in the CDR3. The CDR3 spells CASSYGGWTEAFF. CDR3 sequence (DNA): TGTGCCAGCAGTTACGGGGGTTGGACTGAAGCTTTCTTT.

This clonotype came up many times. This chain joins TRBV28 and TRBJ2-3; a possible D gene is TRBD1 (6 bases). The CDR3 is made up of 17 amino acids. V was pared by 3 bases and J by 0 bases, with 16 bases between. The germline V gene encodes CDR1 MDHEN and CDR2 SYDVKM. The CDR3 sequence is CASSLDRAPISTDTQYF. DNA for the CDR3: TGTGCCAGCAGTTTGGACAGAGCCCCTATTAGCACAGATACGCAGTATTTT. The full variable domain, in which reference TRBV28 and TRBJ2-3 provide the parts outside the CDR3, is DVKVTQSSRYLVKRTGEKVFLECVQDMDHENMFWYRQDPGLGLRLIYFSYDVKMKEKGDIPEGYSVSREKKERFSLILESASTNQTSMYLCASSLDRAPISTDTQYFGPGTRLTVL.

This chain joins TRBV2 and TRBJ2-1; D ambiguous. The V gene lost 8 bases and the J gene lost 0 bases, with 8 bases spanning the gap. Germline-derived CDR1 and CDR2 are SNHLY and FYNNEI. This CDR3 is built from 13 residues. CDR3 protein: CASRIVSYNEQFF. The CDR3 region has the DNA TGTGCCAGCCGAATTGTCTCCTACAATGAGCAGTTCTTC.

This clonotype was observed at least ten times. J is TRBJ2-5 and V is TRBV5-1; a possible D gene is TRBD2 (5 bases). V was shortened by 3 bases and J by 5 bases, with 17 bases between the two germline ends. The length of the CDR3 is 15 residues. CDR1 and CDR2 from the germline V gene are SGHRS and YFSETQ. The CDR3 DNA reads as TGCGCCAGCAGCTCTTACGGGGATCACAAGGAGACCCAGTACTTC. It is translated as CASSSYGDHKETQYF.

This clonotype was seen ten or more times. The rearrangement uses TRBV7-3 and TRBJ1-1; D ambiguous. Trimming left V 2 bases short and J 5 bases short, with 9 bases between. The CDR3 covers 13 residues. CDR1 SGHTA and CDR2 FQGTGA come from the germline V gene. The CDR3 DNA is TGTGCCAGCAGCTTACCTCCGAATACTGAAGCTTTCTTT. Translated: CASSLPPNTEAFF.

This clonotype was seen many times. The rearrangement joins TRBV12-3 or TRBV12-4 to TRBJ2-3; D is uncertain. V was cut by 1 base and J by 5 bases, with 1 base left in between. CDR3 length: 11 residues. The CDR3 loop reads CASSLGDTQYF. In DNA form, the CDR3 reads TGTGCCAGCAGTTTAGGAGATACGCAGTATTTT.

This clonotype was seen repeatedly, ten times or more. V is TRBV29-1 and J is TRBJ2-1, with D possibly being TRBD2 (6 bases). Trimming removed 3 bases at V and 7 bases at J, with 13 bases between. The germline V gene encodes CDR1 SQVTM and CDR2 ANQGSEA. The CDR3 runs 13 residues. DNA for the CDR3: TGCAGCGTTGATCGGGGGATTAGGAATGAGCAGTTCTTC. This encodes CSVDRGIRNEQFF.

This chain links TRBV4-2 with TRBJ2-2; TRBD2 matches 7 bases. Germline CDR1 is LGHNA and CDR2 is YNFKEQ. V shed 3 bases, J shed 5 bases, and the junction held 12 bases outside the gene matches. CDR3 size: 17 residues. The CDR3 DNA reads TGTGCCAGCAGCCAGCATTTGGGGAGGGAGTATACCGGGGAGCTGTTTTTT. It specifies CASSQHLGREYTGELFF.

This clonotype was seen ten or more times. The chain joins TRBV29-1 to TRBJ2-1; 7 bases agree with TRBD2. This CDR3 spans 23 amino acids. The junction had 36 bases not matched to a gene; V was cut back by 2 bases and J by 8 bases. Germline V gives CDR1 SQVTM, CDR2 ANQGSEA. CDR3 sequence (DNA): TGCAGCGTTGAATATCGCGGGGCGTCCTATAACGGACGGGGGACTAACTATGTCGATGAGCAGTTCTTC. It codes for CSVEYRGASYNGRGTNYVDEQFF.

This clonotype was counted many times. This rearrangement joins TRBV11-1 to TRBJ1-4, with TRBD1 identical over 8 bases. CDR1 and CDR2 (germline): SGHAT, FQDESV (reference sequence). V was clipped by 5 bases and J by 0 bases; unmatched bases: 8. The CDR3 consists of 17 residues. CDR3 sequence reads: CASSPLDRVSTNEKLFF. The CDR3 nucleotides read TGTGCCAGCAGCCCTCTGGACAGGGTTTCAACTAATGAAAAACTGTTTTTT.